This TCR beta chain is from a study of blood T cell repertoires in COVID-19. Assay: immunoSEQ multiplex PCR; the TCRdb copy retains only in-frame clones and omits some. The data contain roughly 460,000 clones, approximately 90% of them singletons. This sequence originates from a man younger than 35 with COVID-19, enrolled during active disease. The material sequenced was peripheral blood.

This CDR3 reads CASSDDRVGGYTF. Written as DNA, the CDR3 is TGTGCCAGTAGTGATGACAGGGTGGGTGGCTACACCTTC. The rearrangement links TRBV19 to TRBJ1-2, with 7 bases matching TRBD1. The CDR3 runs 13 residues. Unmatched junction bases numbered 7, after V lost 5 bases and J lost 7 bases. The germline gives CDR1 LNHDA, CDR2 SQIVND (reference sequence).